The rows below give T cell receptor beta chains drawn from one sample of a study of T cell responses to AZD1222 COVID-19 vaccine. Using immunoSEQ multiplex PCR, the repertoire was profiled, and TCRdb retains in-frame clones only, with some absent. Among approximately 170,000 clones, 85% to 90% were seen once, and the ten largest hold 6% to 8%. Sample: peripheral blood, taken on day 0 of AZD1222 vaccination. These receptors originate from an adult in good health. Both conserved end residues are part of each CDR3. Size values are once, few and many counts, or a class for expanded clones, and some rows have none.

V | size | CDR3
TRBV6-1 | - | CASSEEGGGLYNEQFF
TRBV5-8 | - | CASNGLAEYNEQFF
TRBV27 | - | CASSLFIYNEQFF
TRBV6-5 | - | CASSYSRGVGTEAFF
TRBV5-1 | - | CASSLENSGDSNTGELFF
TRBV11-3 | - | CASSLGQGTITDTQYF
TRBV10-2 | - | CASSETGPNSPLHF
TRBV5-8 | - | CASSLVRGVTDTQYF
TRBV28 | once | CASSSRQAALFTNEKLFF
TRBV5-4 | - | CASSSRPMGTGELFF
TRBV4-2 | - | CASSRGLAVSYNEQFF
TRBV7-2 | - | CASTRKYGGGAPDTQYF
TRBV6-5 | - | CASSYSIPVNEQYF
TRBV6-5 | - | CASSYWRRGNTEAFF
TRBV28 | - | CASSLMGSYGYTF
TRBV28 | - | CASSLITGTRNTIYF
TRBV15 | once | CATSIGGGGEKLFF
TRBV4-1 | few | CASSHGGSYNEQFF
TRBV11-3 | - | CASSQGGAENTEAFF
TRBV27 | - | CASSTHPGTGFDQPQHF
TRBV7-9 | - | CASSLEAAGEQETQYF
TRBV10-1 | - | CASSPYGPGGDEQFF
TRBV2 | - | CASSVGARGIGGYTF
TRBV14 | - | CASSQERPWGINEKLFF
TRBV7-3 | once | CASSAPRDLPNTGELFF
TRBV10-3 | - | CAISEVDSPLHF
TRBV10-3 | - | CAIRQPDRRGFYEQYF
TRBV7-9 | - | CASSLEPTYEQYF
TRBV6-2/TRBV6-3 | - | CASSYDRGGKTQYF
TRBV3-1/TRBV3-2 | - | CASSQDGVHGYTF
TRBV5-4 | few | CASSSGHTSRIETEAFF
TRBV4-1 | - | CASSQNKLAGRETQYF
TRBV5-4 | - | CASSQGSSQETQYF
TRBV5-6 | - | CASSGQGNEQFF
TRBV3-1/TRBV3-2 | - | CASSQVHPSGGVFNEQFF
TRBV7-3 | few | CASSPAGGSSSGEQYF
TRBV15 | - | CATSRDLLAGEQYF
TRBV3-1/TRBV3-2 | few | CASSSGVRNSPLHF
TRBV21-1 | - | CASSDENREGDYGYTF
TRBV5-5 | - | CASSADPAWTEAFF
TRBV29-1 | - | CSAPAGDEQYF
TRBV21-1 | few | CASSNIPQASSGNTIYF
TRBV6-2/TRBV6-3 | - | CASSPSGTGGLFGNQPQHF
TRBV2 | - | CASSVLRGAETQYF
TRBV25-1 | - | CASRDRGSNLNGYTF
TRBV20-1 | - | CSARKSPEQFF
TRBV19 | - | CASSHSSGTGVYSNQPQHF
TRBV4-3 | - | CASSQGQGGEKLFF
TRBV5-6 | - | CASSRPTETYNEQFF
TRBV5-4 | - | CASSSITGRTEAFF
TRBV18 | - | CASSPLENSPLHF
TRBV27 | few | CASSPYYGDTQYF
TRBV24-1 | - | CATSGDSGEAFF
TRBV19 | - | CASSMKRGGVHEQYF
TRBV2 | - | CASRANTGLGTGELFF
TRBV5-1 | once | CASSALGGGETQYF
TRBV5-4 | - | CASSLLGVTEAFF